The 23 T cell receptor beta chains below all came from one sample that was sequenced in a study of T cells in Graves' hyperthyroidism and ophthalmopathy. Amplified TCR beta CDR3 regions derived from RNA transcripts. HTBI primers were used for first-round RT-PCR of the TCR CDR3. Each CDR3 protein is one row after TCRdb ran MiXCR on the multiplex PCR reads. The data show about 620,000 distinct CDR3 sequences, 15% to 20% seen once. Sequencing input: blood. These receptors came from a woman in her twenties or thirties with Graves' hyperthyroidism.

This clonotype has only a few counts. The J gene is TRBJ2-5, the V gene TRBV20-1; D is perhaps TRBD1 (5 bases). V shed 6 bases and J shed 1 base, with 15 bases lying between them. CDR3 length: 14 residues. Germline V gene data show CDR1 as DFQATT and CDR2 as SNEGSKA (reference sequence). This CDR3 reads CSATGWAGQETQYF. The CDR3 DNA sequence: TGCAGTGCAACAGGATGGGCAGGCCAAGAGACCCAGTACTTC.

J is TRBJ1-2 and V is TRBV20-1, with D unclear. The ends were cut back, 0 bases at V and 1 base at J, with 15 bases in the middle. CDR1 and CDR2 (germline): DFQATT, SNEGSKA (reference sequence). The CDR3 totals 16 residues. The CDR3 sequence: CSARDFRAGFNYGYTF. CDR3 DNA: TGCAGTGCTAGAGATTTTCGCGCCGGGTTTAACTATGGCTACACCTTC.

This clonotype was detected ten times or more. The chain joins TRBV28 to TRBJ2-7, with D hard to call. This CDR3 contains 13 residues. V shed 2 bases and J shed 4 bases, with 9 bases lying between them. CDR1 MDHEN and CDR2 SYDVKM come from the germline V gene. This chain's CDR3 is CASSLGVRYEQYF. CDR3 DNA: TGTGCCAGCAGTTTAGGGGTACGGTACGAGCAGTACTTC.

V gene TRBV10-2 combines with J gene TRBJ2-5; D is ambiguous. With 3 bases removed from V and 4 bases from J, the gap between germline ends came to 15 bases. CDR1 is WSHSY, CDR2 SAAADI, per germline. This CDR3 contains 15 residues. DNA of the CDR3: TGCGCCAGCAGTGAATACTCTTCTCGCTTAGAGACCCAGTACTTC. Its protein is CASSEYSSRLETQYF.

This clonotype turned up a few times. The chain is built from TRBV9 and TRBJ2-5, with D tentatively TRBD1 or TRBD2 (6 bases each). CDR1 and CDR2 (germline): SGDLS, YYNGEE. This CDR3 contains 17 residues. V was clipped by 2 bases and J by 3 bases, with 20 bases between them. CDR3: CASSVVGGPEHEETQYF. The CDR3 nucleotides are TGTGCCAGCAGCGTTGTCGGGGGCCCGGAGCACGAAGAGACCCAGTACTTC.

This clonotype was seen many times. The chain couples TRBV20-1 to TRBJ2-2; a weak D match, TRBD1 (6 bases). The CDR3 is 13 amino acids. CDR1 and CDR2 from the germline V gene are DFQATT and SNEGSKA (reference sequence). V was shortened by 7 bases and J by 6 bases, with 15 bases between the two germline ends. The CDR3 here is CSVSQGMSGELFF. In nucleotides, the CDR3 is TGCAGTGTAAGCCAGGGGATGTCCGGGGAGCTGTTTTTT.

This clonotype was counted ten times or more. The CDR3 sequence: CATSDSPAGGHQPQHF. DNA for the CDR3: TGTGCCACCAGTGATTCCCCGGCCGGAGGGCATCAGCCCCAGCATTTT. The chain employs TRBV24-1 and TRBJ1-5; D is ambiguous. V was shortened by 2 bases and J by 5 bases, with 15 bases between the two germline ends. Germline assignment: CDR1 KGHDR and CDR2 SFDVKD. CDR3 size: 16 residues.

Regarding this clonotype: The conserved final phenylalanine or tryptophan is absent from the CDR3, which likely points to a read error. This sequence joins TRBV5-1 and TRBJ1-1; 8 bases are shared with TRBD1. Germline values: CDR1 SGHRS, CDR2 YFSETQ. With 0 bases clipped from V and 1 base from J, the junction kept 2 bases outside the gene matches. This CDR3 has 15 amino acids. The chain's CDR3 is CASSLATGGNTEAFL. The DNA of the CDR3 is TGCGCCAGCAGCTTGGCCACAGGGGGGAACACTGAAGCTTTCCTT.

V usage is TRBV20-1 and J usage is TRBJ2-5, with D maybe TRBD2 (5 bases). Between the trimmed V and J ends, which lost 7 bases and 1 base, there was a span of 19 bases. This CDR3 is built from 15 residues. CDR1 is DFQATT, CDR2 SNEGSKA, per germline (reference sequence). The CDR3 spells CSGWEAVNLQETQYF. CDR3 nucleotide sequence: TGCAGTGGGTGGGAAGCGGTAAATCTCCAAGAGACCCAGTACTTC.

The V and J genes are TRBV5-8 and TRBJ2-3; no reliable D call. Germline loops: CDR1 SGHTS, CDR2 YDEGEE. CDR3 length equals 14 residues. V lost 4 bases to trimming and J lost 3 bases, with 12 bases between them. CDR3 sequence: CASSPFRDTDTQYF. CDR3 in DNA: TGTGCCAGCAGCCCTTTTAGGGATACAGATACGCAGTATTTT.

This clonotype was seen at least ten times. This rearrangement joins TRBV7-9 to TRBJ1-1; tentative D call: TRBD1 (5 bases). CDR3 length: 14 residues. Germline V gives CDR1 SEHNR, CDR2 FQNEAQ (reference sequence). V was trimmed by 5 bases and J by 0 bases, leaving 10 bases between them. CDR3 loop: CASSARQMNTEAFF. The CDR3 nucleotides read TGTGCCAGCAGCGCCAGACAGATGAACACTGAAGCTTTCTTT.

This clonotype showed up many times. V usage is TRBV6-5 and J usage is TRBJ2-5; possibly TRBD1 for D (5 bases). Trimming took 2 bases from V and 1 from J, leaving 11 bases between them. The CDR3 runs 15 residues. The V gene's germline CDR1 is MNHEY and CDR2 SVGAGI. CDR3 DNA: TGTGCCAGCAGTTACGAACAGGCCCTCCAAGAGACCCAGTACTTC. Amino acid sequence: CASSYEQALQETQYF.

This clonotype occurred a few times. J is TRBJ2-2 and V is TRBV27; D is ambiguous. Looked up from germline, CDR1 is MNHEY and CDR2 is SMNVEV (reference sequence). Trimming removed 4 bases at V and 1 base at J, with 4 bases between. This CDR3 is built from 13 residues. The CDR3 region has the DNA TGTGCCAGCAGTTGTGGGAACACCGGGGAGCTGTTTTTT. Protein: CASSCGNTGELFF.

This clonotype was detected ten times or more. The chain joins TRBV11-1 to TRBJ2-2, with D unresolved. This CDR3 region has 14 residues. CDR1 is SGHAT and CDR2 is FQDESV in the germline V gene (reference sequence). The ends were cut back, 2 bases at V and 2 bases at J, with 6 bases in the middle. CDR3 sequence reads: CASSLSHNTGELFF. The CDR3 nucleotides read TGTGCCAGCAGCTTAAGCCACAACACCGGGGAGCTGTTTTTT.

A remark on this clonotype: Possible read error: a much larger clone is one base away. V and J are TRBV5-1 and TRBJ2-1; 10 nucleotides align to TRBD2. CDR1 is SGHRS and CDR2 is YFSETQ in the germline V gene. This CDR3 has 15 residues. CDR3 sequence (DNA): TGCACCAGCAGCTCATCTAGCGGGAGAGGCAATGAGCAGTTCTTC. Protein: CTSSSSSGRGNEQFF.

As concerns this clonotype: A much larger clone differs by one base, so this may be a read error. The genes are TRBV20-1 and TRBJ2-2; tentative D call: TRBD2 (6 bases). The germline V gene encodes CDR1 DFQATT and CDR2 SNEGSKA (reference sequence). The length of the CDR3 is 15 residues. CDR3 amino acids: CSARARSGRTGGLFF. The CDR3 region has the DNA TGCAGTGCTAGAGCTAGGTCGGGGCGCACCGGGGGGCTGTTTTTT.

This clonotype appeared many times. The chain combines TRBV28 with TRBJ2-7; TRBD1 is a possible D gene (6 bases). CDR1 MDHEN and CDR2 SYDVKM come from the germline V gene. V lost 5 bases to trimming and J lost 3 bases, with 14 bases between them. The CDR3 sequence is 14 residues long. Here the CDR3 reads CASSPTGRGYEQYF. The CDR3 DNA reads TGTGCCAGCAGTCCGACAGGTCGAGGCTACGAGCAGTACTTC.

The chain uses TRBV11-2 and TRBJ2-5; possibly TRBD1 for D (6 bases). The germline gives CDR1 SGHAT, CDR2 FQNNGV. This CDR3 is 14 amino acids long. The ends were cut back, 4 bases at V and 11 bases at J, with 20 bases in the middle. The CDR3 DNA reads as TGTGCCAGCAGCTCGACTCCCCGGACAGAGAAACAGTACTTC. This sequence encodes CASSSTPRTEKQYF.

The chain links TRBV7-9 to TRBJ2-1, with 8 bases fitting TRBD1. Germline CDR1 reads SEHNR; CDR2 reads FQNEAQ (reference sequence). V lost 2 bases, J lost 4 bases, and 7 bases stayed unmatched. This CDR3 comprises 16 residues. CDR3 in DNA: TGTGCCAGCAGCTTACTCCGGGACAGGCGATACAATGAGCAGTTCTTC. The encoded protein is CASSLLRDRRYNEQFF.

This clonotype was seen more than once but under ten times. This chain links TRBV15 with TRBJ1-4, with D maybe TRBD1 (6 bases). CDR1 and CDR2 from the germline V gene are LNHNV and YYDKDF (reference sequence). With 8 bases removed from V and 0 bases from J, the gap between germline ends came to 13 bases. The CDR3 consists of 15 residues. As DNA, the CDR3 is TGTGCCACCTCAAGGGGGGGGTCAACTAATGAAAAACTGTTTTTT. Protein: CATSRGGSTNEKLFF. The full variable domain, with the rest looked up from reference TRBV15 and TRBJ1-4, is DAMVIQNPRYQVTQFGKPVTLSCSQTLNHNVMYWYQQKSSQAPKLLFHYYDKDFNNEADTPDNFQSRRPNTSFCFLDIRSPGLGDTAMYLCATSRGGSTNEKLFFGSGTQLSVL.

At least ten counts were recorded for this clonotype. For the CDR3, the DNA is TGCAGTGCTAGCGACGGGACTGAAGAGACCCAGTACTTC. Protein sequence: CSASDGTEETQYF. The V gene is TRBV20-1, the J gene TRBJ2-5; TRBD2 might be the D (6 bases). Germline V gives CDR1 DFQATT, CDR2 SNEGSKA (reference sequence). Trimming pared 3 bases from V and 3 bases from J, leaving 11 bases between. This CDR3 has 13 residues.

This chain links TRBV20-1 with TRBJ2-7; 8 nucleotides agree with TRBD2. Per the germline V gene, CDR1 is DFQATT and CDR2 is SNEGSKA (reference sequence). The CDR3 is 14 residues long. After removal of 3 bases from V and 2 bases from J, the junction contained 6 bases not matched to a gene. The CDR3 reads CSARAGGQTYEQYF. CDR3 sequence (DNA): TGCAGTGCTAGGGCGGGAGGTCAAACCTACGAGCAGTACTTC.

This clonotype appeared a few times. The chain recombines TRBV6-1 with TRBJ2-7; TRBD2 matches 11 bases. Trimming removed 6 bases from V and 2 bases from J; junction bases left unmatched: 9. Germline V CDR1 and CDR2: MNHNS, SASEGT. This CDR3 comprises 16 residues. The CDR3 coding sequence is TGTGCCAGCAGACAAGCCGGGACTAGCGGAACCTACGAGCAGTACTTC. Protein sequence: CASRQAGTSGTYEQYF.